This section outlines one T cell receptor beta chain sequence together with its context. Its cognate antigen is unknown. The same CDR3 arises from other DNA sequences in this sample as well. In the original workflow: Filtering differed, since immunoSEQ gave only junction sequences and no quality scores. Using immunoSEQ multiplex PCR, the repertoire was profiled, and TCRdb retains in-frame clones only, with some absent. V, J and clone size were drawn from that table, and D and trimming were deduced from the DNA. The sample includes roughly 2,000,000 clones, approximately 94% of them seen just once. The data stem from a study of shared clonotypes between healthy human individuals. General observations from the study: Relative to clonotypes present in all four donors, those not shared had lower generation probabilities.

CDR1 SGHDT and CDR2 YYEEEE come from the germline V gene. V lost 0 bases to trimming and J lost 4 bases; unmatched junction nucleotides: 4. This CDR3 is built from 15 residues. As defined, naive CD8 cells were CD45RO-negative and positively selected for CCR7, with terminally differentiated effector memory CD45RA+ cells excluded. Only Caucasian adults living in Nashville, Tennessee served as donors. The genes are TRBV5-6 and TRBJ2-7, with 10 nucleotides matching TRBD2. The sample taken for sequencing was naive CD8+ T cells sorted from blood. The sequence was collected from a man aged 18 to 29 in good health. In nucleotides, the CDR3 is TGTGCCAGCAGCTTGGGACTAGCGGGTCCTTACGAGCAGTACTTC. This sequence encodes CASSLGLAGPYEQYF.